These 5 T cell receptor beta chains share one sample of origin, sequenced in a study of monozygotic twins with inflammatory bowel disease (dated by TCRdb to about 2019). Library method: 5' RACE. The run used an Illumina HiSeq 2500. TCRdb reprocessed the raw reads; every CDR3 protein sequence is a single record, and DNA is not supplied. The sample's table covers more than 300,000 distinct CDR3 sequences. Of the sample, roughly 5.3% falls within the top ten clones. The sequenced sample was blood. These receptor sequences come from a human donor with ulcerative colitis or Crohn's disease, or a healthy co-twin of an affected twin (not recorded which).

The V gene is TRBV21-1, the J gene TRBJ2-1; TCRdb's assignment of TRBD2 cannot be checked, as there is no DNA. TRBV21-1 is termed a pseudogene. CDR3 length equals 15 residues. CDR3 region: CASSNGTRSYNEQFF.

The chain uses TRBV5-4 and TRBJ2-1; the TCRdb call, TRBD2, lacks DNA for checking. The germline V gene encodes CDR1 SGHNT and CDR2 YYREEE (reference sequence). The CDR3 has 15 residues. CDR3: CASSLWPSGSDEQFF.

V usage is TRBV30 and J usage is TRBJ1-1; TCRdb's D call of TRBD1 is untestable without DNA. Germline V CDR1 and CDR2: GTSNPN, SVGIG (reference sequence). This CDR3 is built from 14 residues. The CDR3 here is CAWSVWRGRTEAFF. The full variable domain, its missing parts supplied by reference TRBV30 and TRBJ1-1, is SQTIHQWPATLVQPVGSPLSLECTVEGTSNPNLYWYRQAAGRGLQLLFYSVGIGQISSEVPQNLSASRPQDRQFILSSKKLLLSDSGFYLCAWSVWRGRTEAFFGQGTRLTVV.

The J gene is TRBJ2-1, the V gene TRBV9; TCRdb indicates TRBD2, and absent DNA this call remains unverified. Germline V gene sequence: CDR1 SGDLS, CDR2 YYNGEE. This CDR3 has 16 amino acids. The CDR3 loop is CASSALAAGGFNEQFF.

V usage is TRBV11-2 and J usage is TRBJ2-4; TCRdb gives TRBD2 as the D gene, but with no DNA this cannot be confirmed. The germline V gene encodes CDR1 SGHAT and CDR2 FQNNGV. The CDR3 totals 14 residues. The CDR3 is CASSSGTVKNIQYF.